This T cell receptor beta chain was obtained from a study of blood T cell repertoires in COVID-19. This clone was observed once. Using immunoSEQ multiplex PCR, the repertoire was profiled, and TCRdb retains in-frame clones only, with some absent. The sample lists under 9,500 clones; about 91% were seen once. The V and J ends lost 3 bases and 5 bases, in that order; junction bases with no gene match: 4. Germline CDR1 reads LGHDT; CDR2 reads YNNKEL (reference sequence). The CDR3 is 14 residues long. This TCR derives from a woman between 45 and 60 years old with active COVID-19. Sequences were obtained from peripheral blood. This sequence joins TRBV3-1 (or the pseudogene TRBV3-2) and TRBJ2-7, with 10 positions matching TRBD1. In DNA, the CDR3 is TGTGCCAGCAGCCATCTCGGGACAGGGGACGAGCAGTACTTC. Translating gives CASSHLGTGDEQYF.